This is a list of T cell receptor beta chains from one sample in a study of cytomegalovirus exposure and HLA in healthy donors. Generated by immunoSEQ multiplex PCR, the TCRdb table keeps only in-frame clones and is missing some. This table has around 40,000 clones, almost 70% appearing once. The material sequenced was PBMCs. These TCRs come from a man younger than 45 in good health and CMV-seronegative. Both conserved end residues are part of each CDR3. The D gene is left open where the match is weak. The size field is filled for only some rows; it gives once, few, many or a size class.

cdr3_length: 17
clone_size: -
d_call: TRBD1
j_call: TRBJ1-1
v_call: TRBV23-1
cdr3_aa: CASSQLKGGEVVAEAFF

cdr3_length: 15
clone_size: -
d_call: -
j_call: TRBJ1-1
v_call: TRBV6-5
cdr3_aa: CASSRAGTQNTEAFF

cdr3_length: 12
clone_size: -
d_call: -
j_call: TRBJ2-5
v_call: TRBV11-2
cdr3_aa: CASSVEGQTQYF

cdr3_length: 16
clone_size: -
d_call: -
j_call: TRBJ1-1
v_call: TRBV7-2
cdr3_aa: CASSGYGQGSGTEAFF

cdr3_length: 14
clone_size: few
d_call: -
j_call: TRBJ2-3
v_call: TRBV28
cdr3_aa: CASSFPQGTDTQYF

cdr3_length: 14
clone_size: -
d_call: TRBD1
j_call: TRBJ1-6
v_call: TRBV28
cdr3_aa: CASSTGTGHSPLHF

cdr3_length: 14
clone_size: -
d_call: -
j_call: TRBJ1-5
v_call: TRBV6-5
cdr3_aa: CASSYLTGTEPQHF

cdr3_length: 14
clone_size: -
d_call: TRBD2
j_call: TRBJ2-1
v_call: TRBV5-6
cdr3_aa: CASSLRLAVDEQFF

cdr3_length: 15
clone_size: -
d_call: TRBD2
j_call: TRBJ2-4
v_call: TRBV5-4
cdr3_aa: CASSLGGAGENIQYF

cdr3_length: 14
clone_size: -
d_call: -
j_call: TRBJ1-5
v_call: TRBV7-9
cdr3_aa: CASSFEGSNQPQHF

cdr3_length: 15
clone_size: -
d_call: -
j_call: TRBJ2-7
v_call: TRBV4-1
cdr3_aa: CASRMWGGNSYEQYF

cdr3_length: 12
clone_size: -
d_call: -
j_call: TRBJ1-2
v_call: TRBV6-5
cdr3_aa: CASSNEKAGYTF

cdr3_length: 13
clone_size: -
d_call: -
j_call: TRBJ1-3
v_call: TRBV4-3
cdr3_aa: CASSQSSGNTIYF

cdr3_length: 13
clone_size: -
d_call: TRBD2
j_call: TRBJ2-7
v_call: TRBV10-2
cdr3_aa: CASMTSGKAEQYF

cdr3_length: 16
clone_size: few
d_call: TRBD1
j_call: TRBJ1-4
v_call: TRBV6-6
cdr3_aa: CASRMSRTGDFEKLFF

cdr3_length: 15
clone_size: few
d_call: -
j_call: TRBJ1-1
v_call: TRBV5-1
cdr3_aa: CASSPDSSGNTEAFF

cdr3_length: 14
clone_size: -
d_call: -
j_call: TRBJ1-1
v_call: TRBV2
cdr3_aa: CACTTWGSGAEAFF

cdr3_length: 14
clone_size: -
d_call: TRBD1
j_call: TRBJ2-7
v_call: TRBV10-1
cdr3_aa: CASSESSGQHEQYF

cdr3_length: 15
clone_size: -
d_call: TRBD1
j_call: TRBJ2-7
v_call: TRBV4-1
cdr3_aa: CASRLVGTGNYEQYF

cdr3_length: 14
clone_size: -
d_call: -
j_call: TRBJ2-1
v_call: TRBV6-6
cdr3_aa: CASTADRTYNEQFF

cdr3_length: 15
clone_size: -
d_call: -
j_call: TRBJ2-7
v_call: TRBV7-9
cdr3_aa: CASSLGAGQTYEQYF

cdr3_length: 12
clone_size: -
d_call: -
j_call: TRBJ2-7
v_call: TRBV7-9
cdr3_aa: CASSFFGYEQYF

cdr3_length: 13
clone_size: -
d_call: -
j_call: TRBJ2-5
v_call: TRBV7-8
cdr3_aa: CASSSGYQETQYF

cdr3_length: 14
clone_size: -
d_call: TRBD1
j_call: TRBJ1-2
v_call: TRBV27
cdr3_aa: CASSPREGADGYTF

cdr3_length: 14
clone_size: -
d_call: -
j_call: TRBJ1-5
v_call: TRBV6-1
cdr3_aa: CASSFDSNNQPQHF

cdr3_length: 12
clone_size: -
d_call: TRBD1
j_call: TRBJ1-1
v_call: TRBV28
cdr3_aa: CASWTGNTEAFF

cdr3_length: 18
clone_size: -
d_call: TRBD2
j_call: TRBJ2-1
v_call: TRBV5-1
cdr3_aa: CASSYGGLAGRSYNEQFF

cdr3_length: 15
clone_size: -
d_call: TRBD1
j_call: TRBJ1-2
v_call: TRBV28
cdr3_aa: CASSFPGQARYGYTF

cdr3_length: 15
clone_size: -
d_call: TRBD1
j_call: TRBJ1-1
v_call: TRBV27
cdr3_aa: CASRNRGSMNTEAFF

cdr3_length: 16
clone_size: -
d_call: TRBD2
j_call: TRBJ2-7
v_call: TRBV4-1
cdr3_aa: CASSPTPAGVGNEQYF

cdr3_length: 14
clone_size: few
d_call: -
j_call: TRBJ1-3
v_call: TRBV10-3
cdr3_aa: CAISVTGSGNTIYF

cdr3_length: 13
clone_size: -
d_call: -
j_call: TRBJ2-7
v_call: TRBV5-1
cdr3_aa: CASSGGQRYEQYF

cdr3_length: 15
clone_size: -
d_call: -
j_call: TRBJ2-7
v_call: TRBV19
cdr3_aa: CASSIVEGIMDFQHF

cdr3_length: 14
clone_size: -
d_call: -
j_call: TRBJ2-1
v_call: TRBV4-3
cdr3_aa: CASSQDRTFHEQFF

cdr3_length: 17
clone_size: -
d_call: TRBD2
j_call: TRBJ2-1
v_call: TRBV29-1
cdr3_aa: CSVVSSGRAIGYNEQFF

cdr3_length: 12
clone_size: -
d_call: TRBD2
j_call: TRBJ2-7
v_call: TRBV29-1
cdr3_aa: CSVGTSVYEQYF

cdr3_length: 17
clone_size: few
d_call: TRBD1
j_call: TRBJ1-1
v_call: TRBV7-8
cdr3_aa: CASSRRWTGGMNTEAFF

cdr3_length: 16
clone_size: -
d_call: -
j_call: TRBJ1-1
v_call: TRBV25-1
cdr3_aa: CASSGNVARGNTEAFF

cdr3_length: 13
clone_size: -
d_call: -
j_call: TRBJ1-1
v_call: TRBV11-3
cdr3_aa: CASSAGGNTEAFF

cdr3_length: 14
clone_size: -
d_call: -
j_call: TRBJ1-1
v_call: TRBV5-5
cdr3_aa: CASSTKAGNTEAFF

cdr3_length: 13
clone_size: few
d_call: -
j_call: TRBJ2-2
v_call: TRBV9
cdr3_aa: CASSVTSPGELFF

cdr3_length: 14
clone_size: -
d_call: -
j_call: TRBJ1-2
v_call: TRBV25-1
cdr3_aa: CASSETLEGKGYTF

cdr3_length: 16
clone_size: once
d_call: -
j_call: TRBJ1-2
v_call: TRBV10-3
cdr3_aa: CAITGVSGDSWNGYTF

cdr3_length: 12
clone_size: -
d_call: -
j_call: TRBJ2-5
v_call: TRBV2
cdr3_aa: CASSAGRETQYF

cdr3_length: 15
clone_size: few
d_call: -
j_call: TRBJ2-7
v_call: TRBV6-6
cdr3_aa: CATQRNPTGYYEQYF

cdr3_length: 14
clone_size: -
d_call: TRBD2
j_call: TRBJ2-7
v_call: TRBV6-5
cdr3_aa: CASSYLQGEGEQYF

cdr3_length: 15
clone_size: few
d_call: -
j_call: TRBJ1-1
v_call: TRBV6-5
cdr3_aa: CASSYSKAGPIEAFF

cdr3_length: 14
clone_size: -
d_call: -
j_call: TRBJ1-1
v_call: TRBV11-2
cdr3_aa: CASSLERGGTEAFF

cdr3_length: 13
clone_size: -
d_call: -
j_call: TRBJ2-5
v_call: TRBV5-4
cdr3_aa: CASSRRFQETQYF

cdr3_length: 19
clone_size: -
d_call: TRBD2
j_call: TRBJ2-2
v_call: TRBV4-2
cdr3_aa: CASSRARLTSGGMAGELFF

cdr3_length: 13
clone_size: -
d_call: -
j_call: TRBJ2-7
v_call: TRBV6-5
cdr3_aa: CASSSDTGYAQYF

cdr3_length: 14
clone_size: -
d_call: TRBD2
j_call: TRBJ2-5
v_call: TRBV5-1
cdr3_aa: CAASSGGADETQYF

cdr3_length: 16
clone_size: -
d_call: -
j_call: TRBJ1-6
v_call: TRBV5-4
cdr3_aa: CASSLDRSSYNSPLHF

cdr3_length: 15
clone_size: -
d_call: -
j_call: TRBJ1-2
v_call: TRBV28
cdr3_aa: CASSTGYKINYGYTF

cdr3_length: 12
clone_size: -
d_call: TRBD2
j_call: TRBJ2-1
v_call: TRBV10-3
cdr3_aa: CATGTSDNEQFF

cdr3_length: 14
clone_size: few
d_call: TRBD2
j_call: TRBJ2-7
v_call: TRBV7-8
cdr3_aa: CASRSREGFHEQYF

cdr3_length: 18
clone_size: few
d_call: TRBD1
j_call: TRBJ2-1
v_call: TRBV4-1
cdr3_aa: CASSQDSGGGGGYNEQFF

cdr3_length: 14
clone_size: few
d_call: -
j_call: TRBJ2-7
v_call: TRBV28
cdr3_aa: CASSPTAGAYEQYF

cdr3_length: 15
clone_size: -
d_call: -
j_call: TRBJ2-7
v_call: TRBV4-3
cdr3_aa: CASSQDYSRSYEQYF

cdr3_length: 15
clone_size: -
d_call: TRBD1
j_call: TRBJ2-5
v_call: TRBV15
cdr3_aa: CATSRDRGSQETQYF